This TCR beta chain is drawn from a study of blood T cell repertoires in COVID-19. The germline CDR1 and CDR2 sequences are MNHNS and SASEGT. Trimming removed 3 bases from V and 3 bases from J, with 8 bases in between. The CDR3 spans 13 residues. Produced via immunoSEQ multiplex PCR; TCRdb's table is partial and in-frame only. The repertoire holds around 270,000 clones, with roughly 86% as singletons. The TCR comes from a woman in her fifties or sixties with COVID-19, enrolled during active disease. Sequenced: peripheral blood. The chain is built from TRBV6-1 and TRBJ1-1; a possible D gene is TRBD1 (5 bases). The CDR3 spells CASSDRVYTEAFF. Here the CDR3 DNA reads TGTGCCAGCAGTGACAGGGTATACACTGAAGCTTTCTTT.